Below are 21 T cell receptor beta chains sequenced from a single sample in a study of regulatory T cells in long-lasting Graves disease. Documented time point: persistent/refractory GD, antithyroid drugs over 5 years with positive TRAb. The TCR library was made from RNA that had been extracted from PBMCs in TRIzol. Construction of the TCR beta libraries employed iRepertoire HTBI primers in conjunction with Arm-PCR of CDR3 regions. Using its own MiXCR run on the multiplex PCR reads, TCRdb lists one record per CDR3 protein. Of about 300,000 distinct CDR3 sequences in the sample, roughly a fifth were seen once. The sample in question was peripheral blood mononuclear cells (PBMCs), obtained when the disease was refractory, from a patient treated with antithyroid drugs. The source is a female donor with Graves disease.

The chain's CDR3 is CASSLGTGEFYEQFF. Here the CDR3 DNA reads TGTGCCAGCAGCTTAGGAACAGGGGAGTTCTATGAGCAGTTCTTC. The chain has TRBV7-2 and TRBJ2-1; TRBD1 matches at 7 bases. The CDR3 has 15 amino acids. Trimming at V came to 1 base and at J to 8 bases, leaving 8 bases not matched to a gene. Germline V gene sequence: CDR1 SGHTA, CDR2 FQGNSA.

As to this clonotype: A single base separates this from a much larger clone, so it may be a read error. This chain connects TRBV7-9 to TRBJ2-5; D may correspond to TRBD1 or TRBD2 (5 bases each). Germline loops: CDR1 SEHNR, CDR2 FQNEAQ (reference sequence). This CDR3 region has 13 residues. CDR3 sequence reads: CASSRDSGETQNF. The CDR3 DNA reads as TGTGCCAGCAGTCGCGACAGTGGGGAGACCCAGAACTTC.

A note on this clonotype: One junction end disagrees with the germline gene, perhaps due to a read error. V and J are TRBV20-1 and TRBJ1-5, with 8 positions matching TRBD1. In germline, CDR1 is DFQATT, CDR2 SNEGSKA (reference sequence). The CDR3 sequence is 15 residues long. The CDR3 is CSAAHPGQGNQPQHF. The CDR3 nucleotides are TGCAGTGCTGCGCACCCCGGACAGGGCAACCAGCCCCAGCATTTT.

Many counts were recorded for this clonotype. The chain links TRBV7-2 to TRBJ2-5; 7 bases are a match to TRBD2. The CDR3 runs to 15 residues. CDR1 and CDR2 from the germline V gene are SGHTA and FQGNSA. With V trimmed by 3 bases and J by 2 bases, 6 bases remained unmatched. CDR3 in DNA: TGTGCCAGCAGCTTGTCCTCAGCGGGACAAGAGACCCAGTACTTC. Protein: CASSLSSAGQETQYF.

In nucleotides, the CDR3 is TGTGCCAGTAGCTGGGATGGACTAGATGGGTACGAGCAGTACTTC. Protein: CASSWDGLDGYEQYF. The genes are TRBV19 and TRBJ2-7; 7 bases fit TRBD2. Germline CDR1 and CDR2: LNHDA and SQIVND (reference sequence). V lost 6 bases to trimming and J lost 4 bases; unmatched junction nucleotides: 12. This CDR3 has 15 amino acids.

This clonotype was counted a few times. The V call is TRBV6-1, the J call TRBJ1-1; 8 bases fit TRBD1. Germline CDR1 MNHNS, CDR2 SASEGT. The CDR3 is made up of 13 amino acids. Trimming removed 5 bases from V and 10 bases from J; junction bases left unmatched: 9. The CDR3 bases are TGTGCCAGCAGTAGGGGACAGGCCTCGGCAGCTTTCTTT. This translates into CASSRGQASAAFF.

V and J are TRBV7-9 and TRBJ2-1, with D hard to call. Germline V gene data show CDR1 as SEHNR and CDR2 as FQNEAQ (reference sequence). With 2 bases removed from V and 0 bases from J, the gap between germline ends came to 8 bases. The CDR3 is 15 amino acids. In nucleotides, the CDR3 is TGTGCCAGCAGCTTAAGTGTAGCCTCCTACAATGAGCAGTTCTTC. This gives the protein CASSLSVASYNEQFF.

This clonotype was observed many times. V gene TRBV7-2 combines with J gene TRBJ2-7; 8 bases match TRBD2. Trimming removed 5 bases from V and 7 bases from J; junction bases left unmatched: 19. There are 17 residues in the CDR3. Germline CDR1 SGHTA, CDR2 FQGNSA. This chain's CDR3 is CASSISSGYQYYVEQYF. DNA of the CDR3: TGTGCCAGCAGCATCTCTAGCGGGTACCAATACTACGTAGAGCAGTACTTC. Filled out from reference TRBV7-2 and TRBJ2-7, the complete variable domain reads GAGVSQSPSNKVTEKGKDVELRCDPISGHTALYWYRQSLGQGLEFLIYFQGNSAPDKSGLPSDRFSAERTGGSVSTLTIQRTQQEDSAVYLCASSISSGYQYYVEQYFGPGTRLTVT.

This clonotype was picked up one time. This chain links TRBV28 with TRBJ1-5; D is undetermined. The germline V and J ends were trimmed by 6 bases and 5 bases, with 20 bases remaining between them. CDR1 and CDR2 (germline): MDHEN, SYDVKM. CDR3 length equals 16 residues. CDR3 coding DNA: TGTGCCAGCAGCTTAGATGGACCGATTCCGTATCAGCCCCAGCATTTT. It specifies CASSLDGPIPYQPQHF.

CDR3 sequence reads: CSAALSNQPQHF. CDR3 DNA: TGCAGTGCGGCCTTGAGCAATCAGCCCCAGCATTTT. The chain is built from TRBV20-1 and TRBJ1-5, with D unresolved. Trimming cost V 6 bases and J 1 base, with 7 bases left between them. The CDR3 runs to 12 residues. Germline CDR1 and CDR2: DFQATT and SNEGSKA (reference sequence).

Ten or more counts support this clonotype. This chain links TRBV2 with TRBJ2-5, with TRBD1 matching 7 bases. The CDR3 totals 13 residues. CDR1 and CDR2 (germline): SNHLY, FYNNEI. Losses at the gene ends were 6 bases for V and 2 bases for J; bases not matched to a gene: 3. CDR3: CASRLTGQETQYF. The DNA of the CDR3 is TGTGCCAGCAGGCTGACAGGGCAAGAGACCCAGTACTTC.

This clonotype was recorded a few times. The genes are TRBV7-2 and TRBJ1-2; 11 bases match TRBD1. The CDR3 runs 15 residues. The ends lost 3 bases at V and 4 bases at J; junction bases unmatched: 4. Germline CDR1 is SGHTA and CDR2 is FQGNSA. CDR3 DNA: TGTGCCAGCAGCTTCGGACAGGGGGCCGGCTATGGCTACACCTTC. Its protein is CASSFGQGAGYGYTF. The full variable domain, its missing parts supplied by reference TRBV7-2 and TRBJ1-2, is GAGVSQSPSNKVTEKGKDVELRCDPISGHTALYWYRQSLGQGLEFLIYFQGNSAPDKSGLPSDRFSAERTGGSVSTLTIQRTQQEDSAVYLCASSFGQGAGYGYTFGSGTRLTVV.

The V gene is TRBV6-5, the J gene TRBJ2-2, with TRBD2 matching 12 bases. Trimming cost V 2 bases and J 3 bases; bases outside gene matches: 4. Germline loops: CDR1 MNHEY, CDR2 SVGAGI. This CDR3 contains 17 residues. The CDR3 sequence: CASSYKGLAGYTGELFF. CDR3 in DNA: TGTGCCAGCAGTTACAAAGGACTAGCGGGGTACACCGGGGAGCTGTTTTTT.

CDR3 coding DNA: TGTGCCACCAGCAGAGAAGGCTACCCAGATCAGCCCCAGCATTTT. Translated, it gives CATSREGYPDQPQHF. The rearrangement joins TRBV15 to TRBJ1-5; D remains ambiguous. V was shortened by 0 bases and J by 5 bases, with 11 bases between the two germline ends. The germline V gene encodes CDR1 LNHNV and CDR2 YYDKDF (reference sequence). The CDR3 totals 15 residues. The variable domain in full, completed from reference TRBV15 and TRBJ1-5, reads DAMVIQNPRYQVTQFGKPVTLSCSQTLNHNVMYWYQQKSSQAPKLLFHYYDKDFNNEADTPDNFQSRRPNTSFCFLDIRSPGLGDTAMYLCATSREGYPDQPQHFGDGTRLSIL.

The chain is built from TRBV9 and TRBJ2-7; 10 bases agree with TRBD2. Germline trimming cut 0 bases from V and 4 bases from J; bases unmatched to any gene: 7. The CDR3 loop spans 16 amino acids. Germline V gene data show CDR1 as SGDLS and CDR2 as YYNGEE. Here the CDR3 DNA reads TGTGCCAGCAGCGTAGCTCACACTAGCGGGATTTACGAGCAGTACTTC. Translating gives CASSVAHTSGIYEQYF. The entire variable domain, with the rest obtained from reference TRBV9 and TRBJ2-7, is as follows: DSGVTQTPKHLITATGQRVTLRCSPRSGDLSVYWYQQSLDQGLQFLIQYYNGEERAKGNILERFSAQQFPDLHSELNLSSLELGDSALYFCASSVAHTSGIYEQYFGPGTRLTVT.

The sample holds many counts of this clonotype. This sequence joins TRBV3-1 and TRBJ2-7; D remains unclear. The CDR3 loop spans 13 amino acids. CDR1 is LGHDT and CDR2 is YNNKEL in the germline V gene (reference sequence). V was pared by 0 bases and J by 3 bases, with 6 bases between. The CDR3, as DNA: TGTGCCAGCAGCCAAGATTGGGGCTACGAGCAGTACTTC. The encoded protein is CASSQDWGYEQYF.

About this clonotype itself: A read error is possible here, since a much larger clone lies one base away. CDR3 DNA sequence: TGTGCCAGCAGGGGGCCGGGGTGGACTGGAGCTTTCTTT. This gives the protein CASRGPGWTGAFF. This rearrangement joins TRBV28 to TRBJ1-1, with D tentatively TRBD1 (5 bases). This CDR3 contains 13 residues. Germline V CDR1 and CDR2: MDHEN, SYDVKM.

This clonotype has more than one count but fewer than ten. J is TRBJ1-1 and V is TRBV7-9; D uncertain. The V gene lost 4 bases and the J gene lost 7 bases, with 13 bases spanning the gap. The germline gives CDR1 SEHNR, CDR2 FQNEAQ (reference sequence). The CDR3 length is 13 residues. CDR3 sequence reads: CASSSPPGYEAFF. Written as DNA, the CDR3 is TGTGCCAGCAGCTCCCCCCCGGGGTATGAAGCTTTCTTT.

This clonotype was seen only a few times. This chain joins TRBV4-1 and TRBJ1-1; 11 nucleotides line up with TRBD1. Losses at the gene ends were 4 bases for V and 5 bases for J; bases not matched to a gene: 6. The CDR3 extends over 15 amino acids. Germline CDR1 is MGHRA and CDR2 is YSYEKL. The CDR3 nucleotides are TGCGCCAGCAGCCTTGTAGGGACAGGGGGAACTGAAGCTTTCTTT. Translated: CASSLVGTGGTEAFF.

This clonotype has only a few counts. This chain connects TRBV28 to TRBJ2-2; D call uncertain. Trimming left V 3 bases short and J 6 bases short, with 14 bases between. CDR3 length: 15 residues. Germline V gene sequence: CDR1 MDHEN, CDR2 SYDVKM. CDR3 amino acids: CASSFLAYDSGELFF. As DNA, the CDR3 is TGTGCCAGCAGTTTTTTGGCTTATGATTCCGGGGAGCTGTTTTTT.

As concerns this clonotype: With a far larger clone one base away, a read error is the likely cause. V is TRBV27 and J is TRBJ2-3; 10 nucleotides line up with TRBD1. The CDR3 consists of 13 residues. Trimming at V came to 6 bases and at J to 3 bases, leaving 0 bases not matched to a gene. From germline, CDR1 is MNHEY and CDR2 SMNVEV (reference sequence). The CDR3 region is CASRGQGTDTQYF. CDR3 DNA: TGTGCCAGCAGGGGACAGGGGACAGATACGCAGTATTTT.